This T cell receptor (beta chain) was observed in a study of shared clonotypes between healthy human individuals. Findings and caveats of the study: Only a few donors were included, so the genetic and exposure-history diversity represented was limited. Shared clonotypes across all four donors exceeded non-shared ones in generation probability. Compared with memory subsets, naive subsets generally had larger estimated richness.

Remarks on this clone: Its antigen is unknown.

Genomic DNA of each subset was evenly split across several immunoSEQ plates. The table came from immunoSEQ multiplex PCR; TCRdb's copy has only in-frame clones and leaves some out. The sample has roughly 2.2 million clones; 85% to 95% are singletons. Germline V gene sequence: CDR1 LNHNV, CDR2 YYDKDF (reference sequence). This CDR3 is built from 15 residues. V lost 1 base, J lost 4 bases, and 8 bases lay in between. Input material: naive CD4+ T cells from PBMCs. Subset noted: CD45RA+ positively selected. This receptor was obtained from a man between 18 and 35 years old in good health. Some clones in this sample may be carry-over from other donors' samples. V is TRBV15 and J is TRBJ2-6; no definite D call. This CDR3 reads CATSRGRSGANVLTF. CDR3 nucleotide sequence: TGTGCCACCAGCAGAGGAAGGTCCGGGGCCAACGTCCTGACTTTC.